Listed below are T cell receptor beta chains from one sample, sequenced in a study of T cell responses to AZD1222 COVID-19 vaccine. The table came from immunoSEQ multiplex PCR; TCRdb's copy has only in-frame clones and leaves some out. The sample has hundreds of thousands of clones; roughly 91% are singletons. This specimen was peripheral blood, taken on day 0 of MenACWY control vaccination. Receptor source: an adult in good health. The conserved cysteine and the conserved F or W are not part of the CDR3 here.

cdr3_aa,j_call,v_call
ASSIPGIQETQY,TRBJ2-5,TRBV19
ASSRTSGQGFSEAF,TRBJ1-1,TRBV7-6
ASSYSGTGGNTIY,TRBJ1-3,TRBV6-5
ASSLEVGVGGVGYT,TRBJ1-2,TRBV7-8
ASSSDNSPLH,TRBJ1-6,TRBV5-1
ASSLVPGAAAGNTIY,TRBJ1-3,TRBV13
ASSLAPGTANYGYT,TRBJ1-2,TRBV5-1
ASISHGGGHQPQH,TRBJ1-5,TRBV28
ASSQEWEGAEAF,TRBJ1-1,TRBV4-3
AWSVQDQPQH,TRBJ1-5,TRBV30
ASRRGQGTEAF,TRBJ1-1,TRBV19
ASRLNTNQPQH,TRBJ1-5,TRBV12-2
ASSLQGNTEAF,TRBJ1-1,TRBV12-3/TRBV12-4
ASTTSGVTDTQY,TRBJ2-3,TRBV7-9
ASSFQGSSYEQY,TRBJ2-7,TRBV7-2
ASSLQGPTNTGELF,TRBJ2-2,TRBV27
ASSQDRGNYGYT,TRBJ1-2,TRBV14
ASSQGGVSYEQY,TRBJ2-7,TRBV5-1
ASSLTGTGNYGYT,TRBJ1-2,TRBV6-6
ASSIKQNPSLSNTGELF,TRBJ2-2,TRBV27
ASSPGLYGYT,TRBJ1-2,TRBV9
ASSSTGYSGELF,TRBJ2-2,TRBV27
ASWRGKHEQF,TRBJ2-1,TRBV6-5
ASSFRLQTNTGELF,TRBJ2-2,TRBV7-2
ASHSRVTEAF,TRBJ1-1,TRBV6-6
ASILVVGTSYNSPLH,TRBJ1-6,TRBV5-1
ASTRGDFSQKLF,TRBJ1-4,TRBV6-5
ASSQDTRDNEQF,TRBJ2-1,TRBV4-1
ASSAPTENYGYT,TRBJ1-2,TRBV6-5
ASSISISGNTIY,TRBJ1-3,TRBV19